Sequencing of this TCR beta chain was carried out in a study of CD8 T cells in ankylosing spondylitis. TCRdb independently ran MiXCR on the 5' RACE reads; one entry per CDR3 protein. This table has a few hundred thousand distinct CDR3 sequences, roughly 8% appearing once. Germline V gene lookup returns CDR1 MDHEN and CDR2 SYDVKM. The CDR3 runs 15 residues. Trimming removed 4 bases at V and 12 bases at J, with 19 bases between. Findings and caveats of the study: Reportedly, significant enrichment of disease-linked clones occurred in matched ankylosing spondylitis synovial fluid. Disease-linked clones bore a CD8+ phenotype and were relatively rare in peripheral blood. Some motif variants were previously reported in reactive arthritis synovial fluid and blood. Seven to nine highly homologous variants made up a TCR beta motif, and this motif appeared characteristic of ankylosing spondylitis blood.

This clonotype was observed at least ten times. Its matching antigen is unknown. This receptor was taken from a male donor with ankylosing spondylitis. The V and J genes are TRBV28 and TRBJ1-6; D not certain. The sample was blood, either unsorted or a sorted T cell fraction (not recorded which). The CDR3 here is CASSSNPSKDVPLHF. In nucleotides, the CDR3 is TGTGCCAGCAGTTCTAACCCGAGTAAGGACGTACCCCTCCACTTT.